This TCR beta chain originates from a study of spatial heterogeneity in lung cancer. At the level of the study: Raw sequencing reads included, on average, more than 9.5 appearances of each unique TCR and UMI combination.

CDR3 length equals 14 residues. Deletions cut 1 base from V and 3 bases from J, with 10 bases between. In germline, CDR1 is SEHNR, CDR2 FQNEAQ (reference sequence). The time point was: sample taken at primary tumor resection. The input material, whole RNA from tumor, nontumor lung or frozen PBMC, was sequenced unsorted. In TCRdb, the 5' RACE reads were re-called with MiXCR into one record per CDR3 protein. The table lists about 20,000 distinct CDR3 sequences, around a sixth of them singletons. Study-wide findings and caveats: Mutation counts in tumors were tracked by counts of expanded intratumoral alpha and beta TCRs.

This clonotype is labeled medium-sized. Its antigen is still unknown. The chain is built from TRBV7-9 and TRBJ2-7; D is unresolved. Sequencing was performed on lung tumor tissue, taken at surgery. This TCR was sampled from a female donor with early-stage non-small cell lung cancer. In nucleotides, the CDR3 is TGTGCCAGCAGCTTAGGTTCGACGAGCTACGAGCAGTACTTC. Encoded protein: CASSLGSTSYEQYF.